This TCR beta chain was documented in a study of T cell responses to AZD1222 COVID-19 vaccine. Study results and limitations: Among AZD1222 vaccinees, only six were seropositive at baseline. Reportedly, nearly half of unique spike TCRs recognized epitopes outside B.1.351/B.1.1.7 mutations.

Trimming took 3 bases from V and 4 from J; bases not matched to a gene: 12. Germline V gene lookup returns CDR1 SGHTA and CDR2 FQGTGA. This CDR3 comprises 17 residues. Regarding this clone: Antigen specificity is unknown.

Produced via immunoSEQ multiplex PCR; TCRdb's table is partial and in-frame only. The profile covers fewer than 120,000 clones, with around 90% appearing a single time and around 3.3% taken by the ten largest. This TCR derives from an adult in good health. The sample here was peripheral blood, taken on day 0 of AZD1222 vaccination. The rearrangement joins TRBV7-3 to TRBJ1-2; TRBD1 agrees at 9 bases. CDR3 loop: CASSLGPPGQGSYGYTF. CDR3 DNA: TGTGCCAGCAGCTTGGGACCCCCGGGACAGGGATCCTATGGCTACACCTTC.